This T cell receptor (beta chain) was obtained from a study of T cells after yellow fever vaccination. Study in general: Low-cell-number fractions were prepared with SMART-Seq v4 Ultra Low Input. General study points: In FACS-sorted repertoires, abundant clonotypes from the bulk population could appear as contaminants. A large majority of primary-vaccination clones showed up again after the booster (under 98% CD4, 75% to 90% CD8).

Germline V CDR1 and CDR2: SGHRS, YFSETQ. The CDR3 consists of 18 residues. The V gene end was trimmed by 0 bases and the J gene end by 2 bases; junction bases not matched to a gene: 11. 5'RACE template switching produced TCR cDNA carrying a universal primer site and UMIs. One entry per CDR3 protein results from TCRdb running MiXCR on the 5' RACE reads. The table shows some 68,000 distinct CDR3 sequences, with approximately 6.1% occurring only once. This clonotype was recorded at least ten times. Its antigen is currently unknown. This TCR was recovered from a young man who received the YFV17D yellow fever vaccine. The chain links TRBV5-1 to TRBJ2-3; 8 bases match TRBD2. This specimen consisted of CD8+ T cells sorted from PBMCs, obtained around 45 days after the first yellow fever vaccination. Here the CDR3 DNA reads TGCGCCAGCAGCTTGGCCGGGGGAGCGGGGGTTACCACAGATACGCAGTATTTT. As protein: CASSLAGGAGVTTDTQYF.